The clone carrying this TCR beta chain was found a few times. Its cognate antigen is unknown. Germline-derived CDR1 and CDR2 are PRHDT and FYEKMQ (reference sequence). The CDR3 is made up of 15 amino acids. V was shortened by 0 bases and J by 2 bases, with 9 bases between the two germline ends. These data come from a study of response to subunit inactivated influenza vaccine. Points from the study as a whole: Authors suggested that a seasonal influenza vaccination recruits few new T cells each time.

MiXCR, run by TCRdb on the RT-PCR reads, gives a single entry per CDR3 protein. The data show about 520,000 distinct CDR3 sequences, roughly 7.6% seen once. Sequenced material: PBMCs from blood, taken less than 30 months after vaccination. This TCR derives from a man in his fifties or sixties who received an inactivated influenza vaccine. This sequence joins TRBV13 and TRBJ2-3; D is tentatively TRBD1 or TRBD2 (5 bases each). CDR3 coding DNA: TGTGCCAGCAGCTTAGGCGGGACCGTCACAGATACGCAGTATTTT. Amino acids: CASSLGGTVTDTQYF.